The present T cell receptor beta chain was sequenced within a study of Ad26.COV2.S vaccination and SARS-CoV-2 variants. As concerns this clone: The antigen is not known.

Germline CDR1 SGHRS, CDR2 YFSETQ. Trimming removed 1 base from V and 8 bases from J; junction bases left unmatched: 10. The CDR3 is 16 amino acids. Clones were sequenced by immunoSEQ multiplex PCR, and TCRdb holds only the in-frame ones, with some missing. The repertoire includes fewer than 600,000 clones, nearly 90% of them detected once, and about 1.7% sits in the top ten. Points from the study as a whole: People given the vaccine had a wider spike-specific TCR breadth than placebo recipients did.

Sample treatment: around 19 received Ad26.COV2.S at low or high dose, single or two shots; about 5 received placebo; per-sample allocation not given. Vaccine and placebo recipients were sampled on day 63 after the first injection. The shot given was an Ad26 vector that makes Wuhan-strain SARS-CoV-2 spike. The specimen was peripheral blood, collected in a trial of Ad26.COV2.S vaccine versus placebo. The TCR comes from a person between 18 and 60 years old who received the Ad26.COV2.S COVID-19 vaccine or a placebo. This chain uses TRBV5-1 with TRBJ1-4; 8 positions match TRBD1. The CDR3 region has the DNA TGCGCCAGCAGCTTGAGGTGGACAGGGATAGGGGAAAAACTGTTTTTT. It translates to CASSLRWTGIGEKLFF.